A single TCR beta chain is shown here with its context. Its antigen is still unknown. Random-hexamer reverse transcription was applied to about 0.45 to 1 ug RNA. Amplification of TCR beta CDR3 across 54 Vbeta and 13 Jbeta was performed with immunoSEQ multiplex PCR. TCRdb passed the immunoSEQ multiplex PCR reads through MiXCR, listing each CDR3 protein once. The data contain approximately 190,000 distinct CDR3 sequences, more than 85% of them singletons. Germline V lookup: CDR1 SGHAT, CDR2 FQNNGV. The V end was cut by 2 bases, the J end by 5 bases, with 19 bases between. The CDR3 is 16 residues long. This specimen belongs to a study of CD8 T cells in Susac syndrome. Looking at the study overall: Treatment at blood withdrawal was none, corticosteroids, or intravenous immunoglobulin alone in Susac syndrome patients. Whole-study findings and limits: Susac-specific public clones were found in total CD8+ and CD8+ TEMRA repertoires, numbering sixteen and five, respectively.

Both CD4+ and CD8+ T cells were negatively isolated, and TEMRA cells underwent FACS enrichment. The chain carries TRBV11-2 and TRBJ2-7; D is unclear. This sequence was found in a human donor with Susac syndrome. The specimen was CD8+ T cells from PBMCs. The CDR3 spells CASSLLGGHIPHEQYF. CDR3 bases: TGTGCCAGCAGCTTATTGGGCGGTCACATTCCCCACGAGCAGTACTTC.